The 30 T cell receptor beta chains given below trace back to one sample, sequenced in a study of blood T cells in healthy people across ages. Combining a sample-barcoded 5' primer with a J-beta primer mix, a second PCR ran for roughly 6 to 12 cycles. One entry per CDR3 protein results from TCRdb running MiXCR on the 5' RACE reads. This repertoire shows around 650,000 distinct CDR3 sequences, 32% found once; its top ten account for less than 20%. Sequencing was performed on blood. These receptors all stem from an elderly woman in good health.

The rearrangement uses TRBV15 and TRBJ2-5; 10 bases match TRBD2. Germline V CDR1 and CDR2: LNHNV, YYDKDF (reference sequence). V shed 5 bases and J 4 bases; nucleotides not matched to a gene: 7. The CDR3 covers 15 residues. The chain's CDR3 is CATSPRLAGSETQYF. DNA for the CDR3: TGTGCCACCAGCCCCCGACTAGCGGGTTCAGAGACCCAGTACTTC.

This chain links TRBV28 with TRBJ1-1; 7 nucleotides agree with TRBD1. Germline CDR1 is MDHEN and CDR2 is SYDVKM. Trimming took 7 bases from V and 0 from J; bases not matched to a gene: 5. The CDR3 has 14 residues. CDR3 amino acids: CASIVTGMNTEAFF. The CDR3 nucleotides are TGTGCCAGCATTGTGACAGGGATGAACACTGAAGCTTTCTTT.

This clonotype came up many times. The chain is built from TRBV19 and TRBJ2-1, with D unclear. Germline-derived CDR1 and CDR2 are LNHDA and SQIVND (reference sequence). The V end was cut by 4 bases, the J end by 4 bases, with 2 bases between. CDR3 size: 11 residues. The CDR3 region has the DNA TGTGCCAGTAGTACATACAATGAGCAGTTCTTC. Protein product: CASSTYNEQFF.

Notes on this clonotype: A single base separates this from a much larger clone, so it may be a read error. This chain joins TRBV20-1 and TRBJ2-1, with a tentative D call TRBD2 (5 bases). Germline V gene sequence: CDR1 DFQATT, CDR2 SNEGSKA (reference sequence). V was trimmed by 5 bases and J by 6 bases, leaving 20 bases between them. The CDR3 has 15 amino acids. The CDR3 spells CSAARVSRGFNEQFF. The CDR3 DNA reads TGCAGTGCTGCCCGAGTTTCCCGGGGTTTCAATGAGCAGTTCTTC.

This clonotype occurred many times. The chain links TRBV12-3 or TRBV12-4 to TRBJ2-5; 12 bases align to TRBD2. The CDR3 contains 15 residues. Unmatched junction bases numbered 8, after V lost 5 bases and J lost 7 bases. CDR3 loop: CASSQGTSGLGTQYF. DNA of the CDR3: TGTGCCAGCAGTCAAGGGACTAGCGGGCTGGGGACCCAGTACTTC.

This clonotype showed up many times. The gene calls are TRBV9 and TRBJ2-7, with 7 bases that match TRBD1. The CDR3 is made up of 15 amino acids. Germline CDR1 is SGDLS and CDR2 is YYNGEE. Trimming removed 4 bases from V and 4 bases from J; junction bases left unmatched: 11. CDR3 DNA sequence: TGTGCCAGCAGCCCTTTCGGGGACAGCCCTTACGAGCAGTACTTC. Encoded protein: CASSPFGDSPYEQYF.

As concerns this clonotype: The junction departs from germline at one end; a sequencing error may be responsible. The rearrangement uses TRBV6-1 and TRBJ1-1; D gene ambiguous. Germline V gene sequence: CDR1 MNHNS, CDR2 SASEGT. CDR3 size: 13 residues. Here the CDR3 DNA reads TGTGCCAACAGTGACACCTCGAACACTGAAGCTTTCTTT. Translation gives CANSDTSNTEAFF.

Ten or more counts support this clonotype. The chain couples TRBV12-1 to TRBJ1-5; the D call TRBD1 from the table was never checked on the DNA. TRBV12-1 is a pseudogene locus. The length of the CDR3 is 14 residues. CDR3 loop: CASSFWDSNQPQHF. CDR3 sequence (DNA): TGTGCCAGCAGCTTTTGGGACAGCAATCAGCCCCAGCATTTT.

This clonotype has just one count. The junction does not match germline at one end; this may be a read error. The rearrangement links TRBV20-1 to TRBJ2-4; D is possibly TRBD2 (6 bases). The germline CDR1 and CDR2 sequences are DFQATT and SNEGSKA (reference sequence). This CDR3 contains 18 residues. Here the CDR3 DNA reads TGCAGTGCTAGTCCTCCCGCAGGGATACTAGCTGCCACCTACGAGCAGCACTTC. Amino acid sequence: CSASPPAGILAATYEQHF.

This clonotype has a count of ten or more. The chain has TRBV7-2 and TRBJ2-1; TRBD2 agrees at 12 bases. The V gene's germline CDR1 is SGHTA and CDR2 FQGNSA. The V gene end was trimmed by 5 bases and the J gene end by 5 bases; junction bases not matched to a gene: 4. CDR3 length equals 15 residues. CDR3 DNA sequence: TGTGCCAGCAGCGTTCGACTAGCGGGGGACAATGAGCAGTTCTTC. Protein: CASSVRLAGDNEQFF.

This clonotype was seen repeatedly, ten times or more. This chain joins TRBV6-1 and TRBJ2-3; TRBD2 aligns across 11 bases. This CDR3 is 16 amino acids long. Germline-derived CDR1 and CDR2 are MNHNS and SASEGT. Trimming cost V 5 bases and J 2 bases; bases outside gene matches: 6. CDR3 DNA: TGTGCCAGCAGTCACACTAGCGGGGGAACCACAGATACGCAGTATTTT. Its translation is CASSHTSGGTTDTQYF.

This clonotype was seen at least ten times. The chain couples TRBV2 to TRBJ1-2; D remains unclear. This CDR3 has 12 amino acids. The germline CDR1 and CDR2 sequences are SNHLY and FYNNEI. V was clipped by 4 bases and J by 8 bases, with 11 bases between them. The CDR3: CASSGRDPGYTF. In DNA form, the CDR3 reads TGTGCCAGCAGTGGGCGCGACCCAGGCTACACCTTC.

The CDR3 spells CASSQVGRLTQYF. Here the CDR3 DNA reads TGCGCCAGCAGCCAAGTGGGCAGACTCACGCAGTATTTT. The genes are TRBV4-1 and TRBJ2-3; D is ambiguous. V dropped 1 base and J dropped 9 bases, with 11 bases sitting between them. This CDR3 spans 13 amino acids. Per the germline V gene, CDR1 is MGHRA and CDR2 is YSYEKL.

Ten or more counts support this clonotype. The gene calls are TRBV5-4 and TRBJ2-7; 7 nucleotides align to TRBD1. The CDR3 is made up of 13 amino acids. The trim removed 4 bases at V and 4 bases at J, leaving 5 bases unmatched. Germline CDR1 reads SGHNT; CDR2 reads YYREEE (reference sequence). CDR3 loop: CASSVQGTYEQYF. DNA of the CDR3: TGTGCCAGCAGCGTACAGGGGACGTACGAGCAGTACTTC. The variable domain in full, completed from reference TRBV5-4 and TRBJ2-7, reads ETGVTQSPTHLIKTRGQQVTLRCSSQSGHNTVSWYQQALGQGPQFIFQYYREEENGRGNFPPRFSGLQFPNYSSELNVNALELDDSALYLCASSVQGTYEQYFGPGTRLTVT.

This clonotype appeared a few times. As DNA, the CDR3 is TGTGCCAGCTCACCAAAGGGACAGGGGGGGAACACTGAAGCTTTCTTT. It specifies CASSPKGQGGNTEAFF. This rearrangement joins TRBV18 to TRBJ1-1; TRBD1 matches at 11 bases. J gave up 1 base and V 2 bases, and 3 bases lay outside the gene matches. The CDR3 has 16 amino acids. Germline V gives CDR1 KGHSH, CDR2 LQKENI.

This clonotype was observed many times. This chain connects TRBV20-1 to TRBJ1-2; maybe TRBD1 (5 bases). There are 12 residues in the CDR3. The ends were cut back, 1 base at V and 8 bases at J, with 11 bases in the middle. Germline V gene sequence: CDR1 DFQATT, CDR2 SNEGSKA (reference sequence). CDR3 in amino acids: CSARVQVGGYTF. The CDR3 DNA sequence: TGCAGTGCTAGAGTACAGGTTGGGGGCTACACCTTC.

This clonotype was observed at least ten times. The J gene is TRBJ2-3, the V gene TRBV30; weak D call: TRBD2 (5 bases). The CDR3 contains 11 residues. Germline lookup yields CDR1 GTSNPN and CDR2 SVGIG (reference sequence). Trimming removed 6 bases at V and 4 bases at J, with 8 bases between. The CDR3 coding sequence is TGTGCCTGCGGGGTAGCAGATACGCAGTATTTT. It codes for CACGVADTQYF.

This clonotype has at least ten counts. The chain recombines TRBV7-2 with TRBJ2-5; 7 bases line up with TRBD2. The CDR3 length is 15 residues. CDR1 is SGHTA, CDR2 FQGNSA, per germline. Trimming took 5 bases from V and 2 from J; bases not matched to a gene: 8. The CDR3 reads CASSPGGSFQETQYF. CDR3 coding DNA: TGTGCCAGCAGCCCCGGCGGGAGTTTTCAAGAGACCCAGTACTTC.

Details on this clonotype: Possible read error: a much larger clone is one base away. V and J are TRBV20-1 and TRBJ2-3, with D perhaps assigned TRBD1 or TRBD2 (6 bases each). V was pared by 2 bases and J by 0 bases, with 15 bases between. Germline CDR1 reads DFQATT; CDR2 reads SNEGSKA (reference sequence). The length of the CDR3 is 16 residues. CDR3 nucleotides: TGCAGTGCTAGACTCTTTGGGGGGCTGAGCACAGATACGCAGTATTTT. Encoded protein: CSARLFGGLSTDTQYF.

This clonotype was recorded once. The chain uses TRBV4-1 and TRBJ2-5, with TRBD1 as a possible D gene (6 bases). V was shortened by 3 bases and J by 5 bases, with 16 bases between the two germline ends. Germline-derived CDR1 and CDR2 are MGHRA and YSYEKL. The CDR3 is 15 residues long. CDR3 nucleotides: TGCGCCAGCAGCCACCTCGGACAGAATCTGGAGACCCAGTACTTC. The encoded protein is CASSHLGQNLETQYF.

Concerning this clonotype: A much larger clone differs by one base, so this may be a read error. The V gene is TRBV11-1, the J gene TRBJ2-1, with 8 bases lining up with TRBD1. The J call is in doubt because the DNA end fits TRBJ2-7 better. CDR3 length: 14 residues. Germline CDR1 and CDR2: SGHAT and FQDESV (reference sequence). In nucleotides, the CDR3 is TGTGCCAGCAGCTGCCCGGGACAGGTATCCGAGCAGTACTTC. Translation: CASSCPGQVSEQYF.

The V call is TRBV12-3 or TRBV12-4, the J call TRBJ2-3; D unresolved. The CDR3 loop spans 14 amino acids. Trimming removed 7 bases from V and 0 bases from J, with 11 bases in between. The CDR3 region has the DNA TGTGCCAGCACCCCCTCGGTGAGCACAGATACGCAGTATTTT. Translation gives CASTPSVSTDTQYF.

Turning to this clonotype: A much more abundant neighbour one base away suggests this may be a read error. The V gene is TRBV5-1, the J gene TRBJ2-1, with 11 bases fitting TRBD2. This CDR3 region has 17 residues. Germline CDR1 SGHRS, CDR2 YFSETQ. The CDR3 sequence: CVSSLGILAGGPDEQFF. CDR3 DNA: TGCGTCAGCAGCCTCGGCATTTTAGCGGGGGGGCCGGATGAGCAGTTCTTC.

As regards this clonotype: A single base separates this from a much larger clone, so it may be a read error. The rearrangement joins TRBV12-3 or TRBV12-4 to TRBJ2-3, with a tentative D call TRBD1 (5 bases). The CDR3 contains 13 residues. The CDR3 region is CASTTSGTGTQYF. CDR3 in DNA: TGTGCCAGCACCACATCGGGCACAGGTACGCAGTATTTT.

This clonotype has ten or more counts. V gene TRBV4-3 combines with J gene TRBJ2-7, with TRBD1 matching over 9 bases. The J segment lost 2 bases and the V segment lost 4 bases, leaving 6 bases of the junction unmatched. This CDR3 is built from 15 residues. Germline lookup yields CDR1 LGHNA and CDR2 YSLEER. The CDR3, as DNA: TGCGCCAGCAGCCCCCGGGACAGGGTCCCCTACGAGCAGTACTTC. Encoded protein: CASSPRDRVPYEQYF.

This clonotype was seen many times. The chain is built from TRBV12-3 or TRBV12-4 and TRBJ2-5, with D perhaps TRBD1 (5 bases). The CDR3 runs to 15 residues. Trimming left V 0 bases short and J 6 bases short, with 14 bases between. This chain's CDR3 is CASSLASGIGKTQYF. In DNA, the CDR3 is TGTGCCAGCAGTTTAGCTTCAGGGATCGGAAAGACCCAGTACTTC.

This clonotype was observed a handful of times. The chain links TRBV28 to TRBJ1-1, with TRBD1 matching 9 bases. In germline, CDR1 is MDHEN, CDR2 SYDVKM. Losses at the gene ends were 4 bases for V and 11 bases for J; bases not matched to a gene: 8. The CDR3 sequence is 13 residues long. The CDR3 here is CASSSSDRGGAFF. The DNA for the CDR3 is TGTGCCAGCAGTTCGTCCGACAGGGGGGGCGCTTTCTTT.

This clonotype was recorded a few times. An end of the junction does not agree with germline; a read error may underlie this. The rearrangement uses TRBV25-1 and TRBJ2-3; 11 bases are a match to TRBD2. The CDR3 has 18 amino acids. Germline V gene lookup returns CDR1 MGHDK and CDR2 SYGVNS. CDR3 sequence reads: CASSDSSGGLHSTDTRYF. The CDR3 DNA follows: TGTGCCAGCAGTGATTCTAGCGGGGGGCTTCACAGCACAGATACGCGGTATTTT.

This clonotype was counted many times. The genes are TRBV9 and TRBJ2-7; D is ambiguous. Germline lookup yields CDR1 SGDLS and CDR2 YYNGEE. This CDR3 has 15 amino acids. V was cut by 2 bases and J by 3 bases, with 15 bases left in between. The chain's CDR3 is CASSVGEEIGYEQYF. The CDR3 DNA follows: TGTGCCAGCAGCGTCGGTGAGGAGATAGGCTACGAGCAGTACTTC.

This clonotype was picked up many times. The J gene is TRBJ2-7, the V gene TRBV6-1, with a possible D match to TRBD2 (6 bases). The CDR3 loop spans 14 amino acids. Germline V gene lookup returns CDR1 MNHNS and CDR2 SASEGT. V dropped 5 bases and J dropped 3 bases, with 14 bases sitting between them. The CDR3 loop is CASSRRVGNYEQYF. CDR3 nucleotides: TGTGCCAGCAGTAGGAGGGTGGGGAACTACGAGCAGTACTTC.